The clone carrying this T cell receptor beta chain was recorded once. These data originate in a study of blood T cell repertoires in COVID-19. Overall study context: T cells, B-cell-depleted T cells, or PBMCs supplied cDNA or gDNA.

Profiling relied on immunoSEQ multiplex PCR, and the TCRdb table lists in-frame clones only, not all of them. Of 100,000 to 120,000 clones listed, under 75% were seen once; the top ten hold more than 7.5%. The germline V gene has CDR1 MRHNA and CDR2 SNTAGT. Germline trimming cut 6 bases from V and 5 bases from J; bases unmatched to any gene: 7. This CDR3 is built from 14 residues. The sequencing input was peripheral blood. The chain recombines TRBV6-4 with TRBJ2-1; TRBD1 matches 7 bases. The clonotype was recovered from a woman aged 55-69 years with acute or convalescent COVID-19. This CDR3 is CASRERQGNNEQFF. In DNA, the CDR3 is TGTGCCAGCAGGGAGAGACAGGGCAACAATGAGCAGTTCTTC.